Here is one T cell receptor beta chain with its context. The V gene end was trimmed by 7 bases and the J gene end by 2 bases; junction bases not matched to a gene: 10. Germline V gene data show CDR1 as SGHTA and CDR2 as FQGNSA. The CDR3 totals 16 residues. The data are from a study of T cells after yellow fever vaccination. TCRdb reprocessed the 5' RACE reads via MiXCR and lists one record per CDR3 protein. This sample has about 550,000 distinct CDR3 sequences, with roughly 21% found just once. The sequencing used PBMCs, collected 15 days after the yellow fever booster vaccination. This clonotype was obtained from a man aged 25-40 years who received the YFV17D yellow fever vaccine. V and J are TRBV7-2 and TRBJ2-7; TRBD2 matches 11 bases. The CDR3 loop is CASTKTGTSGAYEQYF. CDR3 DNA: TGTGCCAGCACCAAGACCGGGACTAGCGGAGCCTACGAGCAGTACTTC.